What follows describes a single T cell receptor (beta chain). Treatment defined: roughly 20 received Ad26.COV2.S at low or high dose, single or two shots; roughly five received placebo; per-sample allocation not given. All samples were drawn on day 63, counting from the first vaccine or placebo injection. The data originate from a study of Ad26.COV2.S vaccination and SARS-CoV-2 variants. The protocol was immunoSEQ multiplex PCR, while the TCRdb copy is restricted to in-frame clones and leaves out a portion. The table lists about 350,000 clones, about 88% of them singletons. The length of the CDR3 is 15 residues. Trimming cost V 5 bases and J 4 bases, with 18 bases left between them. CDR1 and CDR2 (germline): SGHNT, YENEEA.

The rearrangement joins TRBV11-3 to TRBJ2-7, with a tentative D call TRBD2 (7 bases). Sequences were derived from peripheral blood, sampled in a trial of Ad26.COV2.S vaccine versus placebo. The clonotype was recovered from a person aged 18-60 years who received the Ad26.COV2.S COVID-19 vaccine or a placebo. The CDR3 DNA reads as TGTGCCAGCAGCACTAGTGCGGGGGCAGGGTACGAGCAGTACTTC. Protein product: CASSTSAGAGYEQYF. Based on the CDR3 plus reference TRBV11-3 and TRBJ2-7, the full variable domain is EAGVVQSPRYKIIEKKQPVAFWCNPISGHNTLYWYLQNLGQGPELLIRYENEEAVDDSQLPKDRFSAERLKGVDSTLKIQPAELGDSAVYLCASSTSAGAGYEQYFGPGTRLTVT.